These 4 T cell receptor beta chains originate from one sample sequenced in a study of graft-versus-host responses after intestinal transplantation. The protocol was immunoSEQ multiplex PCR, while the TCRdb copy is restricted to in-frame clones and leaves out a portion. The sample includes some 120,000 clones, 85% to 95% of them seen just once. Their recognized antigens are unknown. The sequenced sample was unstimulated CD8+ T cells sorted from spleen or lymph node cells, obtained before transplant. The receptors stem from a human donor who was the organ donor for an intestinal transplant.

Details on this clone: The junction does not match germline at one end; this may be a read error. V and J are TRBV29-1 and TRBJ2-3; 7 nucleotides align to TRBD2. Germline lookup yields CDR1 SQVTM and CDR2 ANQGSEA. The CDR3 is 13 amino acids. The CDR3 is CSGAAGAGDAQYF. The CDR3 DNA sequence: TGCAGTGGCGCTGCGGGAGCTGGAGATGCGCAGTATTTT.

This chain joins TRBV10-2 and TRBJ2-2; D unclear. V was trimmed by 5 bases and J by 7 bases, leaving 11 bases between them. The CDR3 consists of 13 residues. Germline V gene lookup returns CDR1 WSHSY and CDR2 SAAADI. The CDR3 here is CASSWSDDGELFF. The DNA of the CDR3 is TGCGCCAGCAGTTGGTCAGATGACGGGGAGCTGTTTTTT.

V is TRBV6-6 and J is TRBJ2-2; D is uncertain. Deletions cut 4 bases from V and 2 bases from J, with 2 bases between. CDR3 length: 12 residues. From germline, CDR1 is MNHNY and CDR2 SVGAGI (reference sequence). The CDR3 sequence is CASSSNTGELFF. The CDR3 nucleotides are TGTGCCAGCAGTTCAAACACCGGGGAGCTGTTTTTT.

The gene calls are TRBV21-1 and TRBJ2-7; the listed D gene, TRBD1, was not tested against the DNA. TRBV21-1 is a recognized pseudogene. The CDR3 consists of 15 residues. The CDR3: CASSNRDRVPYEQYF. The CDR3 bases are TGTGCCAGCAGCAACCGGGACAGGGTACCCTACGAGCAGTACTTC.